This T cell receptor beta chain was captured in a study of blood T cell repertoires in COVID-19. Profiling relied on immunoSEQ multiplex PCR, and the TCRdb table lists in-frame clones only, not all of them. The table records hundreds of thousands of clones, around nine tenths of them present only once. There are 11 residues in the CDR3. Per the germline V gene, CDR1 is MNHEY and CDR2 is SVGAGI. V gave up 7 bases and J gave up 5 bases; unmatched junction bases: 2. Material: peripheral blood. The source is a woman in her sixties or seventies with acute or convalescent COVID-19. V usage is TRBV6-5 and J usage is TRBJ2-7, with TRBD1 identical over 7 bases. This CDR3 reads CASNRGNEQYF. The CDR3 DNA reads TGTGCCAGCAACAGGGGCAACGAGCAGTACTTC.